Below, 24 T cell receptor beta chains from the same sample are listed, as sequenced in a study of shared clonotypes between healthy human individuals. The method was immunoSEQ multiplex PCR; TCRdb's version includes in-frame clones alone and lacks a portion of them. The sample records some 2.3 million clones, 93% being singletons. Sequenced sample: naive CD4+ T cells from PBMCs. Subset defined: CD45RA+ positively selected. The source is a man younger than 35 in good health. Some clones in this sample may be carry-over from other donors' samples.

The chain has TRBV11-1 and TRBJ1-1; D is undetermined. Per germline, CDR1 SGHAT and CDR2 FQDESV (reference sequence). The CDR3 is 15 amino acids. The V gene lost 7 bases and the J gene lost 1 base, with 16 bases spanning the gap. CDR3 sequence: CASTPLAGENTEAFF. CDR3 nucleotides: TGTGCCAGCACACCCCTCGCTGGGGAGAACACTGAAGCTTTCTTT. The full variable domain, in which reference TRBV11-1 and TRBJ1-1 provide the parts outside the CDR3, is EAEVAQSPRYKITEKSQAVAFWCDPISGHATLYWYRQILGQGPELLVQFQDESVVDDSQLPKDRFSAERLKGVDSTLKIQPAELGDSAMYLCASTPLAGENTEAFFGQGTRLTVV.

The chain is built from TRBV28 and TRBJ1-5; no reliable D call. This CDR3 has 14 amino acids. Looked up from germline, CDR1 is MDHEN and CDR2 is SYDVKM. V lost 6 bases and J 7 bases, leaving 16 bases between the germline ends. CDR3 residues: CASSPAGRWQPQHF. The CDR3 nucleotides are TGTGCCAGCAGCCCAGCGGGCAGATGGCAGCCCCAGCATTTT.

The chain is built from TRBV27 and TRBJ2-7, with TRBD1 matching 8 bases. The germline V gene encodes CDR1 MNHEY and CDR2 SMNVEV (reference sequence). The CDR3 runs 14 residues. The ends lost 4 bases at V and 2 bases at J; junction bases unmatched: 4. The CDR3 sequence: CASSSRDRTYEQYF. The DNA for the CDR3 is TGTGCCAGCAGTTCACGGGACAGGACCTACGAGCAGTACTTC.

In regard to this clone: The same CDR3 arises from other DNA sequences in this sample as well. The gene calls are TRBV5-1 and TRBJ2-3; TRBD2 is a possible D gene (5 bases). The V gene lost 3 bases and the J gene lost 5 bases, with 7 bases spanning the gap. The CDR3 totals 12 residues. Germline V lookup: CDR1 SGHRS, CDR2 YFSETQ. The CDR3: CASSSEGDTQYF. CDR3 sequence (DNA): TGCGCCAGCAGCTCAGAGGGAGATACGCAGTATTTT. Drawing the rest from reference TRBV5-1 and TRBJ2-3, the complete variable domain is KAGVTQTPRYLIKTRGQQVTLSCSPISGHRSVSWYQQTPGQGLQFLFEYFSETQRNKGNFPGRFSGRQFSNSRSEMNVSTLELGDSALYLCASSSEGDTQYFGPGTRLTVL.

DNA for the CDR3: TGTGCCAGCAGCGGGTGGGGACCTGGGGCCAACGTCCTGACTTTC. Translated, it gives CASSGWGPGANVLTF. The rearrangement links TRBV6-1 to TRBJ2-6; D may match TRBD1 or TRBD2 (5 bases each). The germline CDR1 and CDR2 sequences are MNHNS and SASEGT. The CDR3 is 15 residues long. Trimming shortened V by 6 bases and J by 2 bases, and 11 bases separated the two germline ends.

This clone was seen just once. V usage is TRBV29-1 and J usage is TRBJ2-7; 7 positions agree with TRBD2. V lost 7 bases and J lost 3; bases outside the gene matches: 0. The CDR3 runs to 10 residues. Germline V lookup: CDR1 SQVTM, CDR2 ANQGSEA. The CDR3 spells CSAGGYEQYF. In DNA, the CDR3 is TGCAGCGCGGGAGGCTACGAGCAGTACTTC.

A note on this clone: Other nucleotide sequences from this sample produce the same CDR3. The V gene is TRBV4-2, the J gene TRBJ2-5; D remains ambiguous. V lost 1 base and J 2 bases, leaving 5 bases between the germline ends. This CDR3 is built from 13 residues. Germline V gives CDR1 LGHNA, CDR2 YNFKEQ. The CDR3 DNA is TGTGCCAGCAGCCAAGGAGGACAAGAGACCCAGTACTTC. This encodes CASSQGGQETQYF.

The count of this clone is one. The chain is built from TRBV19 and TRBJ1-1; D is unclear. The CDR3 sequence is 14 residues long. The germline V gene has CDR1 LNHDA and CDR2 SQIVND (reference sequence). The V and J ends lost 3 bases and 3 bases respectively, with 11 bases between them. The CDR3, as DNA: TGTGCCAGTAGTATCGGGCGCCGTTACACTGAAGCTTTCTTT. The encoded protein is CASSIGRRYTEAFF.

V gene TRBV10-3 combines with J gene TRBJ2-7; tentatively, D is TRBD2 (7 bases). The CDR3 sequence is 16 residues long. V was clipped by 2 bases and J by 7 bases, with 21 bases between them. Germline-derived CDR1 and CDR2 are ENHRY and SYGVKD. The CDR3 is CAISEHLGEGVLEQYF. As DNA, the CDR3 is TGTGCCATCAGTGAGCACCTAGGGGAGGGGGTGTTAGAGCAGTACTTC.

The genes are TRBV5-4 and TRBJ2-3, with TRBD2 identical over 8 bases. Trimming cost V 1 base and J 8 bases; bases outside gene matches: 3. The CDR3 extends over 13 amino acids. Germline V lookup: CDR1 SGHNT, CDR2 YYREEE (reference sequence). CDR3 DNA sequence: TGTGCCAGCAGCTTGCCGGGAGGGGGTACGCAGTATTTT. Its protein product is CASSLPGGGTQYF. Supplemented by reference TRBV5-4 and TRBJ2-3, the full variable domain reads ETGVTQSPTHLIKTRGQQVTLRCSSQSGHNTVSWYQQALGQGPQFIFQYYREEENGRGNFPPRFSGLQFPNYSSELNVNALELDDSALYLCASSLPGGGTQYFGPGTRLTVL.

This clone appeared a few times. The sample carries other DNA sequences with the same CDR3. V is TRBV2 and J is TRBJ1-2; no definite D call. This CDR3 contains 13 residues. V lost 5 bases and J lost 2, with 9 bases in between. The germline V gene has CDR1 SNHLY and CDR2 FYNNEI. This chain's CDR3 is CASSRDSNYGYTF. CDR3 bases: TGTGCCAGCAGTCGAGACTCAAACTATGGCTACACCTTC.

This clone turned up a few times. This chain's CDR3 is CASSRDGYQPQHF. CDR3 DNA: TGTGCCAGCAGTCGTGACGGTTATCAGCCCCAGCATTTT. The chain employs TRBV2 and TRBJ1-5; D is unclear. Per germline, CDR1 SNHLY and CDR2 FYNNEI. This CDR3 comprises 13 residues. The germline V and J ends were trimmed by 5 bases and 5 bases, with 10 bases remaining between them. Based on the CDR3 plus reference TRBV2 and TRBJ1-5, the full variable domain is EPEVTQTPSHQVTQMGQEVILRCVPISNHLYFYWYRQILGQKVEFLVSFYNNEISEKSEIFDDQFSVERPDGSNFTLKIRSTKLEDSAMYFCASSRDGYQPQHFGDGTRLSIL.

The chain is built from TRBV4-3 and TRBJ2-7, with a weak D call TRBD1 (6 bases). Per germline, CDR1 LGHNA and CDR2 YSLEER. V was shortened by 4 bases and J by 3 bases, with 19 bases between the two germline ends. The CDR3 is 16 amino acids. The CDR3 here is CASSPESPRGDYEQYF. The DNA of the CDR3 is TGCGCCAGCAGCCCCGAGAGCCCCAGGGGCGACTACGAGCAGTACTTC.

This chain joins TRBV28 and TRBJ1-2; D call uncertain. The CDR3 has 13 residues. Germline V gene lookup returns CDR1 MDHEN and CDR2 SYDVKM. The ends were cut back, 5 bases at V and 9 bases at J, with 16 bases in the middle. The CDR3, as DNA: TGTGCCAGCAGTCTTCGGCCCGGGAGTAGCTACACCTTC. This encodes CASSLRPGSSYTF.

The chain couples TRBV6-1 to TRBJ2-1; TRBD2 aligns across 11 bases. This CDR3 is built from 16 residues. Germline V lookup: CDR1 MNHNS, CDR2 SASEGT. V trimming: 3 bases; J trimming: 7 bases; junction bases outside the gene matches: 8. The CDR3 loop is CASSEILAGVGNEQFF. The CDR3, as DNA: TGTGCCAGCAGTGAGATACTAGCGGGAGTAGGAAATGAGCAGTTCTTC.

This chain connects TRBV28 to TRBJ2-7; D unclear. V lost 7 bases and J 1 base, leaving 11 bases between the germline ends. CDR3 size: 13 residues. The germline gives CDR1 MDHEN, CDR2 SYDVKM. CDR3 protein: CASTFEYSYEQYF. The CDR3 DNA reads TGTGCCAGCACCTTCGAGTATTCCTACGAGCAGTACTTC.

This clone was recorded once. Within the sample, other DNA sequences also encode this same CDR3. The chain has TRBV19 and TRBJ1-5, with D unclear. V shed 0 bases and J shed 6 bases, with 6 bases lying between them. Germline CDR1 reads LNHDA; CDR2 reads SQIVND (reference sequence). This CDR3 has 13 amino acids. As DNA, the CDR3 is TGTGCCAGTAGTATAGAGGGTGGTCAGCCCCAGCATTTT. Amino acid sequence: CASSIEGGQPQHF.

The CDR3 is CASSLWGAQQPQHF. CDR3 nucleotides: TGTGCCAGCAGTTTATGGGGGGCGCAACAGCCCCAGCATTTT. This chain connects TRBV28 to TRBJ1-5; D might be TRBD1 (6 bases). Between the trimmed V and J ends, which lost 0 bases and 7 bases, there was a span of 10 bases. Germline CDR1 MDHEN, CDR2 SYDVKM. CDR3 length: 14 residues.

V usage is TRBV21-1 and J usage is TRBJ1-1; TRBD1 was called by the table and not checked on the DNA. TRBV21-1 is marked as a pseudogene. This CDR3 contains 18 residues. The CDR3 DNA is TGTGCCAGCACCCCGGGGGACAGGGCCCCCTCGTCGAACACTGAAGCTTTCTTT. Translating it yields CASTPGDRAPSSNTEAFF.

The gene calls are TRBV5-6 and TRBJ2-1; 12 bases match TRBD2. Germline CDR1 SGHDT, CDR2 YYEEEE. J gave up 0 bases and V 4 bases, and 2 bases lay outside the gene matches. CDR3 length equals 16 residues. CDR3 region: CASSTSGRSSYNEQFF. In DNA, the CDR3 is TGTGCCAGCAGCACTAGCGGGAGGAGCTCCTACAATGAGCAGTTCTTC.

The V and J genes are TRBV7-3 and TRBJ2-3; 11 bases fit TRBD2. CDR3 length: 18 residues. Trimming cost V 5 bases and J 6 bases; bases outside gene matches: 16. From germline, CDR1 is SGHTA and CDR2 FQGTGA. Here the CDR3 reads CASSPIAGTSGGVDTQYF. CDR3 bases: TGTGCCAGCAGCCCAATTGCCGGAACTAGCGGGGGAGTGGATACGCAGTATTTT.

The chain couples TRBV21-1 to TRBJ1-5. TRBV21-1 is an annotated pseudogene. The CDR3 consists of 13 residues. CDR3 protein: CASSNRGSQPQHF. The CDR3 DNA reads TGTGCCAGCAGCAACCGGGGAAGTCAGCCCCAGCATTTT.

This clone was detected once. This chain links TRBV4-1 with TRBJ2-7, with D unresolved. The ends were cut back, 1 base at V and 2 bases at J, with 9 bases in the middle. The germline CDR1 and CDR2 sequences are MGHRA and YSYEKL. This CDR3 spans 14 amino acids. DNA for the CDR3: TGCGCCAGCAGCCAAGGCGGACGAACCTACGAGCAGTACTTC. This gives the protein CASSQGGRTYEQYF.

Worth noting for this clone: One end of the junction does not line up with germline, which may come from a read error. CDR3 region: CASSIVEGLAALF. In DNA, the CDR3 is TGTGCCAGTAGTATAGTAGAGGGACTAGCCGCACTCTTC. V usage is TRBV19 and J usage is TRBJ2-1, with 9 bases aligning to TRBD2. Germline CDR1 is LNHDA and CDR2 is SQIVND (reference sequence). This CDR3 has 13 residues. Filled out from reference TRBV19 and TRBJ2-1, the complete variable domain reads DGGITQSPKYLFRKEGQNVTLSCEQNLNHDAMYWYRQDPGQGLRLIYYSQIVNDFQKGDIAEGYSVSREKKESFPLTVTSAQKNPTAFYLCASSIVEGLAALFGPGTRLTVL.